These 20 T cell receptor beta chains came from one sample sequenced in a study of blood T cell repertoires in COVID-19. Using immunoSEQ multiplex PCR, the repertoire was profiled, and TCRdb retains in-frame clones only, with some absent. This sample has tens of thousands of clones, with 88% found just once. Specimen: peripheral blood. Receptors were obtained from a man over 45 with active COVID-19.

The chain carries TRBV7-3 and TRBJ2-1; D is perhaps TRBD2 (5 bases). Germline V gives CDR1 SGHTA, CDR2 FQGTGA. Trimming removed 2 bases from V and 4 bases from J, with 12 bases in between. The CDR3 length is 15 residues. CDR3 in amino acids: CASSLDGVVYNEQFF. The DNA for the CDR3 is TGTGCCAGCAGCTTAGACGGGGTCGTTTACAATGAGCAGTTCTTC.

The gene calls are TRBV7-9 and TRBJ2-7; 7 positions agree with TRBD1. Trimming removed 5 bases from V and 3 bases from J; junction bases left unmatched: 10. Germline CDR1 SEHNR, CDR2 FQNEAQ (reference sequence). The CDR3 is 15 amino acids. DNA of the CDR3: TGTGCCAGCAGCCGGCCGGGGACAGAGGACTACGAGCAGTACTTC. Its translation is CASSRPGTEDYEQYF.

The chain is built from TRBV5-1 and TRBJ2-5; TRBD1 matches 7 bases. J lost 5 bases, V lost 1 base, and 8 bases had no gene match. Germline CDR1 and CDR2: SGHRS and YFSETQ. The CDR3 spans 15 residues. CDR3 sequence reads: CASSLNPGTEETQYF. CDR3 DNA sequence: TGCGCCAGCAGCTTGAATCCCGGGACAGAGGAGACCCAGTACTTC.

The chain recombines TRBV7-9 with TRBJ2-7, with TRBD2 as a possible D gene (6 bases). CDR3 length equals 15 residues. Germline CDR1 and CDR2: SEHNR and FQNEAQ (reference sequence). With 5 bases removed from V and 2 bases from J, the gap between germline ends came to 16 bases. The CDR3 DNA reads TGTGCCAGCAGCCGGGTGACTAGTATGCCCTACGAGCAGTACTTC. Amino acid sequence: CASSRVTSMPYEQYF.

There are a few counts of this clone. For the CDR3, the DNA is TGTGCCAGCAGGGGGCACAGCACAGATACGCAGTATTTT. It specifies CASRGHSTDTQYF. This rearrangement joins TRBV6-5 to TRBJ2-3; D is possibly TRBD1 (5 bases). Germline assignment: CDR1 MNHEY and CDR2 SVGAGI. This CDR3 comprises 13 residues. Deletions cut 6 bases from V and 0 bases from J, with 7 bases between.

This clone has just one count. The J gene is TRBJ1-4, the V gene TRBV5-1, with TRBD1 matching over 7 bases. This CDR3 spans 13 amino acids. Per the germline V gene, CDR1 is SGHRS and CDR2 is YFSETQ. After removal of 3 bases from V and 7 bases from J, the junction contained 3 bases not matched to a gene. CDR3 region: CASSYGQAEKLFF. CDR3 coding DNA: TGCGCCAGCAGCTATGGACAGGCTGAAAAACTGTTTTTT.

The rearrangement links TRBV28 to TRBJ2-3, with TRBD1 identical over 8 bases. CDR1 MDHEN and CDR2 SYDVKM come from the germline V gene. The CDR3 has 14 residues. J lost 1 base, V lost 7 bases, and 4 bases had no gene match. CDR3 sequence: CASTDRGGTDTQYF. Here the CDR3 DNA reads TGTGCCAGCACTGACAGGGGCGGCACAGATACGCAGTATTTT.

The rearrangement uses TRBV11-2 and TRBJ1-1, with a weak D call TRBD1 (6 bases). The CDR3 loop spans 15 amino acids. V lost 3 bases to trimming and J lost 4 bases, with 15 bases between them. Germline V gene sequence: CDR1 SGHAT, CDR2 FQNNGV. CDR3 nucleotides: TGTGCCAGCAGCTTTCTGACAGGATCCCGCACTGAAGCTTTCTTT. This sequence encodes CASSFLTGSRTEAFF.

The chain uses TRBV28 and TRBJ1-5; D is possibly TRBD1 (6 bases). The CDR3 covers 13 residues. The V gene's germline CDR1 is MDHEN and CDR2 SYDVKM. V was shortened by 6 bases and J by 6 bases, with 12 bases between the two germline ends. This CDR3 is CASRQGLGQPQHF. CDR3 DNA sequence: TGTGCCAGCAGACAGGGACTAGGTCAGCCCCAGCATTTT. Using reference TRBV28 and TRBJ1-5 for the parts outside the CDR3, the full variable domain is DVKVTQSSRYLVKRTGEKVFLECVQDMDHENMFWYRQDPGLGLRLIYFSYDVKMKEKGDIPEGYSVSREKKERFSLILESASTNQTSMYLCASRQGLGQPQHFGDGTRLSIL.

The chain links TRBV2 to TRBJ2-7, with a tentative D call TRBD2 (6 bases). Trimming removed 3 bases at V and 6 bases at J, with 15 bases between. The CDR3 extends over 14 amino acids. The V gene's germline CDR1 is SNHLY and CDR2 FYNNEI. The CDR3 DNA is TGTGCCAGCAGTGACGAACAGGCGGGGTCCGAGCAGTACTTC. Its protein product is CASSDEQAGSEQYF.

This clone showed up just once. The gene calls are TRBV20-1 and TRBJ2-5; D remains ambiguous. Germline V gene lookup returns CDR1 DFQATT and CDR2 SNEGSKA (reference sequence). V lost 6 bases to trimming and J lost 2 bases, with 7 bases between them. The CDR3 consists of 11 residues. CDR3 in amino acids: CSAQVQETQYF. For the CDR3, the DNA is TGCAGTGCGCAGGTTCAAGAGACCCAGTACTTC.

J is TRBJ2-1 and V is TRBV7-2; no clear D. The V and J ends lost 4 bases and 0 bases respectively, with 10 bases between them. Per the germline V gene, CDR1 is SGHTA and CDR2 is FQGNSA. The CDR3 totals 15 residues. The CDR3 bases are TGTGCCAGCAGCTCCGGGTCAAGCTCCTACAATGAGCAGTTCTTC. Translated: CASSSGSSSYNEQFF.

The V gene is TRBV5-1, the J gene TRBJ2-5; TRBD1 agrees at 8 bases. CDR3 length: 14 residues. Germline V CDR1 and CDR2: SGHRS, YFSETQ. Trimming took 3 bases from V and 2 from J; bases not matched to a gene: 3. The CDR3 spells CASSSGTGQETQYF. CDR3 coding DNA: TGCGCCAGCAGCTCAGGGACAGGTCAAGAGACCCAGTACTTC.

This clone has only a few counts. The V call is TRBV7-9, the J call TRBJ1-2; D is unresolved. CDR1 and CDR2 from the germline V gene are SEHNR and FQNEAQ (reference sequence). This CDR3 is built from 14 residues. The V end was cut by 5 bases, the J end by 5 bases, with 15 bases between. For the CDR3, the DNA is TGTGCCAGCAGCCCCCTTGGCGGGTCATATGGCTACACCTTC. It translates to CASSPLGGSYGYTF.

This chain joins TRBV28 and TRBJ1-1; 9 bases are a match to TRBD1. Germline CDR1 reads MDHEN; CDR2 reads SYDVKM. This CDR3 contains 18 residues. With 8 bases clipped from V and 10 bases from J, the junction kept 26 bases outside the gene matches. The CDR3 region has the DNA TGTGCCAGCGGTCACTGGGGGGACAGGGTAAGGACTGGGATAGGAGCTTTCTTT. Encoded protein: CASGHWGDRVRTGIGAFF.

This chain joins TRBV7-9 and TRBJ2-7, with D maybe TRBD2 (5 bases). V was trimmed by 2 bases and J by 0 bases, leaving 5 bases between them. From germline, CDR1 is SEHNR and CDR2 FQNEAQ (reference sequence). The length of the CDR3 is 13 residues. DNA of the CDR3: TGTGCCAGCAGCTTAAGCGGCTCCTACGAGCAGTACTTC. Protein product: CASSLSGSYEQYF.

This chain connects TRBV6-6 to TRBJ2-3; TRBD2 is a possible D gene (6 bases). Trimming shortened V by 5 bases and J by 3 bases, and 9 bases separated the two germline ends. This CDR3 comprises 13 residues. CDR1 is MNHNY, CDR2 SVGAGI, per germline (reference sequence). The CDR3 DNA is TGTGCCAGCAGTACCCTAGCGACAGATACGCAGTATTTT. Encoded protein: CASSTLATDTQYF.

The V and J genes are TRBV3-1 (or the pseudogene TRBV3-2) and TRBJ2-2; unclear D gene. The CDR3 is made up of 14 amino acids. Germline values: CDR1 LGHDT, CDR2 YNNKEL (reference sequence). V lost 5 bases and J 1 base, leaving 8 bases between the germline ends. The DNA of the CDR3 is TGTGCCAGCAGCTTCCACAGGAACACCGGGGAGCTGTTTTTT. Encoded protein: CASSFHRNTGELFF.

The chain links TRBV28 to TRBJ2-2, with 7 nucleotides matching TRBD1. CDR3 length equals 15 residues. V was clipped by 3 bases and J by 6 bases; unmatched bases: 7. Germline CDR1 reads MDHEN; CDR2 reads SYDVKM. DNA for the CDR3: TGTGCCAGCAGTTTCCTAGGGGGCGCACCCGGGGAGCTGTTTTTT. This sequence encodes CASSFLGGAPGELFF. Variable domain in full (rest from reference TRBV28 and TRBJ2-2): DVKVTQSSRYLVKRTGEKVFLECVQDMDHENMFWYRQDPGLGLRLIYFSYDVKMKEKGDIPEGYSVSREKKERFSLILESASTNQTSMYLCASSFLGGAPGELFFGEGSRLTVL.

The chain is built from TRBV19 and TRBJ1-1; the D is unclear. This CDR3 is built from 15 residues. Germline V lookup: CDR1 LNHDA, CDR2 SQIVND (reference sequence). The ends were cut back, 0 bases at V and 5 bases at J, with 13 bases in the middle. DNA of the CDR3: TGTGCCAGTAGTATAGATCACCGGGAGGGAACTGAAGCTTTCTTT. Amino acid sequence: CASSIDHREGTEAFF.